Listed below are T cell receptor beta chains from one sample, sequenced in a study of blood T cell repertoires in COVID-19. Measured with immunoSEQ multiplex PCR; TCRdb has only the in-frame clones, and not every one. The data show over 200,000 clones, with approximately 90% seen just once and less than 3.5% held by the top ten. The source material was peripheral blood. The receptors derive from a man aged 30-40 years with COVID-19, enrolled during active disease. The CDR3 runs from the conserved cysteine through the conserved F or W. The D gene is left open where the match is weak. Clone size is given for some rows only: seen once, a few or many times, or a class if the clone is expanded.

clone_size: -; v_call: TRBV19; d_call: TRBD1; j_call: TRBJ1-5; cdr3_nt: TGTGCCAGTAGTATGGGGGGACAGGGCGGCAATCAGCCCCAGCATTTT; cdr3_aa: CASSMGGQGGNQPQHF
clone_size: -; v_call: TRBV30; d_call: -; j_call: TRBJ1-2; cdr3_nt: TGTGCCTGGACCGGGGGGTGGAACTATGGCTACACCTTC; cdr3_aa: CAWTGGWNYGYTF
clone_size: -; v_call: TRBV28; d_call: TRBD1; j_call: TRBJ1-5; cdr3_nt: TGTGCCAGCAGTCAAGTGGTCGGGGGACAGGATTTT; cdr3_aa: CASSQVVGGQDF
clone_size: -; v_call: TRBV7-2; d_call: -; j_call: TRBJ2-7; cdr3_nt: TGTGCCACGCAAGAGGGGACTGCCTCCTACGAGCAGTACTTC; cdr3_aa: CATQEGTASYEQYF
clone_size: -; v_call: TRBV18; d_call: -; j_call: TRBJ1-1; cdr3_nt: TGTGCCAGCTCACTAAACCGGGAGGGGCGGCTGGCGAACACTGAAGCTTTCTTT; cdr3_aa: CASSLNREGRLANTEAFF
clone_size: -; v_call: TRBV10-1; d_call: TRBD1; j_call: TRBJ1-6; cdr3_nt: TGCGCCAGCAGCTGCGGACAGGGCGGTAATTCACCCCTCCACTTT; cdr3_aa: CASSCGQGGNSPLHF
clone_size: -; v_call: TRBV7-2; d_call: -; j_call: TRBJ1-3; cdr3_nt: TGTGCCAGCAGCTTACGGGGTAGTCCGGGGGACACCATATATTTT; cdr3_aa: CASSLRGSPGDTIYF
clone_size: -; v_call: TRBV5-5; d_call: -; j_call: TRBJ2-7; cdr3_nt: TGTGCCAGCAGCTTGGTCAACTACGAGCAGTACTTC; cdr3_aa: CASSLVNYEQYF
clone_size: -; v_call: TRBV7-3; d_call: TRBD1; j_call: TRBJ2-1; cdr3_nt: TGTGCCAGCAGCTCTAACAGGGGGCCTTACAATGAGCAGTTCTTC; cdr3_aa: CASSSNRGPYNEQFF
clone_size: -; v_call: TRBV28; d_call: -; j_call: TRBJ2-7; cdr3_nt: TGTGCCAGCAGTTTCTTGGACGGGAGCTACGAGCAGTACTTC; cdr3_aa: CASSFLDGSYEQYF
clone_size: -; v_call: TRBV4-1; d_call: -; j_call: TRBJ1-2; cdr3_nt: TGCGCCAGCAGCCAATGGGGAGCCTATGGCTACACCTTC; cdr3_aa: CASSQWGAYGYTF
clone_size: -; v_call: TRBV2; d_call: TRBD1; j_call: TRBJ1-2; cdr3_nt: TGTGCCAGCAGTCTATCCTCGACAGGGGCCGACTCTAACTATGGCTACACCTTC; cdr3_aa: CASSLSSTGADSNYGYTF
clone_size: few; v_call: TRBV28; d_call: -; j_call: TRBJ2-7; cdr3_nt: TGTGCCAGCAGTTTATATGCAGGGTCCTACGAGCAGTACTTC; cdr3_aa: CASSLYAGSYEQYF
clone_size: -; v_call: TRBV10-3; d_call: -; j_call: TRBJ1-1; cdr3_nt: TGTGCCATCAGTGTAATCGGGGGGGCTGGGACTGAAGCTTTCTTT; cdr3_aa: CAISVIGGAGTEAFF
clone_size: few; v_call: TRBV3-1/TRBV3-2; d_call: -; j_call: TRBJ1-3; cdr3_nt: TGTGCCAGCAGCCAGCGGGACACCATATATTTT; cdr3_aa: CASSQRDTIYF
clone_size: -; v_call: TRBV3-1/TRBV3-2; d_call: TRBD2; j_call: TRBJ2-3; cdr3_nt: TGTGCCAGCAGCCAAGCCGGACTAGCGGGAGGCCCGACCGACTTCACAGATACGCAGTATTTT; cdr3_aa: CASSQAGLAGGPTDFTDTQYF
clone_size: once; v_call: TRBV15; d_call: TRBD1; j_call: TRBJ1-1; cdr3_nt: TGTGCCACCAGCAGAGATAATTTTGTCAGGGGGCAATGGAGCACTGAAGCTTTCTTT; cdr3_aa: CATSRDNFVRGQWSTEAFF
clone_size: once; v_call: TRBV12-5; d_call: -; j_call: TRBJ2-1; cdr3_nt: TGTGCTAGTGGTTTGGTACCGAACGCCGGAGGCTACAATGAGCAGTTCTTC; cdr3_aa: CASGLVPNAGGYNEQFF
clone_size: -; v_call: TRBV5-1; d_call: TRBD1; j_call: TRBJ2-7; cdr3_nt: TGCGCCAGCAGCTCGACAGGGGTCACCCCCCTTTCGTACGAGCAGTACTTC; cdr3_aa: CASSSTGVTPLSYEQYF
clone_size: -; v_call: TRBV6-2/TRBV6-3; d_call: -; j_call: TRBJ1-5; cdr3_nt: TGTGCCAGCAGTTACCGGGGATACAATCAGCCCCAGCATTTT; cdr3_aa: CASSYRGYNQPQHF
clone_size: -; v_call: TRBV4-3; d_call: TRBD2; j_call: TRBJ2-2; cdr3_nt: TGCGCCAGCAGCCAAGATTTAACAGCGGGGGGTATTGGCACCGGGGAGCTGTTTTTT; cdr3_aa: CASSQDLTAGGIGTGELFF
clone_size: -; v_call: TRBV6-2/TRBV6-3; d_call: TRBD1; j_call: TRBJ1-1; cdr3_nt: TGTGCCAGCAGCCCTACAACAGGGCACAAGGAGGGACAGACTGAAGCTTTCTTT; cdr3_aa: CASSPTTGHKEGQTEAFF
clone_size: -; v_call: TRBV7-2; d_call: -; j_call: TRBJ2-1; cdr3_nt: TGTGCCAGCAGCGATACGAGGGAATACTACAATGAGCAGTTCTTC; cdr3_aa: CASSDTREYYNEQFF
clone_size: -; v_call: TRBV6-5; d_call: -; j_call: TRBJ1-6; cdr3_nt: TGTGCCAGCAGTTACTCCTCAGGGGCGATTTATTCACCCCTCCACTTT; cdr3_aa: CASSYSSGAIYSPLHF
clone_size: -; v_call: TRBV10-3; d_call: -; j_call: TRBJ2-1; cdr3_nt: TGTGCCATCGCCGAGTACAATGAGCAGTTCTTC; cdr3_aa: CAIAEYNEQFF
clone_size: -; v_call: TRBV19; d_call: TRBD1; j_call: TRBJ1-1; cdr3_nt: TGTGCCAGTAGTACCCCGGGACAGAGGAACACTGAAGCTTTCTTT; cdr3_aa: CASSTPGQRNTEAFF